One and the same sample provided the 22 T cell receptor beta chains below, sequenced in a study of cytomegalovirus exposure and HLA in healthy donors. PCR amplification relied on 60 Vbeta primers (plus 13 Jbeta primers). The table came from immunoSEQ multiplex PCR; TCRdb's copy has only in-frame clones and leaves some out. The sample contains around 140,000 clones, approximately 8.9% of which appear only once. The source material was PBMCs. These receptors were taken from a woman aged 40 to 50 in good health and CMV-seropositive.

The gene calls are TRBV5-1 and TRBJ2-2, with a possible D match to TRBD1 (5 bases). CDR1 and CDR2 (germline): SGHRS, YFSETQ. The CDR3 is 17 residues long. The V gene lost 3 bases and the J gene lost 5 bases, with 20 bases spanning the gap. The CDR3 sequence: CASSSMQGRSWTGELFF. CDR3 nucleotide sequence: TGCGCCAGCAGCTCCATGCAGGGCAGGAGCTGGACCGGGGAGCTGTTTTTT.

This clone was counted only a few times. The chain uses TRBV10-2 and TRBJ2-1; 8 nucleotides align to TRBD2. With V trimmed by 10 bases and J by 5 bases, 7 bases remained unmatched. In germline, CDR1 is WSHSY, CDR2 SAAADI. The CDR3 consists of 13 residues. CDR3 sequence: CATRGLDDNEQFF. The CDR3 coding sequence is TGCGCCACAAGGGGACTAGATGACAATGAGCAGTTCTTC.

DNA of the CDR3: TGTGCCAGCAGTGAAATGACAGGCTCCTACAATGAGCAGTTCTTC. It codes for CASSEMTGSYNEQFF. V gene TRBV6-1 combines with J gene TRBJ2-1, with D possibly being TRBD1 (6 bases). V lost 2 bases and J 0 bases, leaving 8 bases between the germline ends. The CDR3 is 15 amino acids. Germline values: CDR1 MNHNS, CDR2 SASEGT.

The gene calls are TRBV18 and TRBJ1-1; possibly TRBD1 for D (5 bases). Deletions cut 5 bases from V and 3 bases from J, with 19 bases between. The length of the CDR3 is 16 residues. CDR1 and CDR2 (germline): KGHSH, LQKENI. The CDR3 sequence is CASSTIGSGGDTEAFF. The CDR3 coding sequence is TGTGCCAGCTCAACAATCGGGTCAGGAGGGGACACTGAAGCTTTCTTT.

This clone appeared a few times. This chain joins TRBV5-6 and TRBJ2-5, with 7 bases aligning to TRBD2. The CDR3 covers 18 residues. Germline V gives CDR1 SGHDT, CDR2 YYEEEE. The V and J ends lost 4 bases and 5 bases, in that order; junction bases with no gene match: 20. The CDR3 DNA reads TGTGCCAGCAGCCCTCTCAGCGGGGTTAACCAAATAGGGGAGACCCAGTACTTC. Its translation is CASSPLSGVNQIGETQYF.

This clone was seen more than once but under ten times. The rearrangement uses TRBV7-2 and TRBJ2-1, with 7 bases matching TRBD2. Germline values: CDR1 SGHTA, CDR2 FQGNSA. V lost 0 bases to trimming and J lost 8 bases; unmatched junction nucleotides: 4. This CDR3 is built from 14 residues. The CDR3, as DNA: TGTGCCAGCAGCTTAGCGGGGGGGGTCGATGAGCAGTTCTTC. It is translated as CASSLAGGVDEQFF.

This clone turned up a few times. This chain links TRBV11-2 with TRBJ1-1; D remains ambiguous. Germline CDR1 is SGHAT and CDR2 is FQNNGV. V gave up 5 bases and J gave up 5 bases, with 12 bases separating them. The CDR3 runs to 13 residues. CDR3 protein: CASSPGIATEAFF. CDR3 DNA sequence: TGTGCCAGCAGCCCCGGAATAGCAACTGAAGCTTTCTTT.

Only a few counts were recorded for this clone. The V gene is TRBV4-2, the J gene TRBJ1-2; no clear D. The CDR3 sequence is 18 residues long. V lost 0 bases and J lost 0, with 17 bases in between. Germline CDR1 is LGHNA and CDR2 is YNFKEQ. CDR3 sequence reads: CASSQDPGATLANYGYTF. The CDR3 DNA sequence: TGTGCCAGCAGCCAAGACCCAGGTGCGACCCTGGCTAACTATGGCTACACCTTC.

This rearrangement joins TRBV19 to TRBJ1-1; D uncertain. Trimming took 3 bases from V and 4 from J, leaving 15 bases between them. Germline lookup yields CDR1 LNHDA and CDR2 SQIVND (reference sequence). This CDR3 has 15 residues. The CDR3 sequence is CASSIGRGAVTEAFF. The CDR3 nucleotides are TGTGCCAGTAGTATTGGACGGGGTGCGGTCACTGAAGCTTTCTTT.

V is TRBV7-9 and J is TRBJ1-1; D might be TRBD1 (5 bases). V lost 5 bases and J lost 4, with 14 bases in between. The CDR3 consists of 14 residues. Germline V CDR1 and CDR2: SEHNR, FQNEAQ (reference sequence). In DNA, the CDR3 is TGTGCCAGCAGCCCTAGTCCCGGGGGCACTGAAGCTTTCTTT. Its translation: CASSPSPGGTEAFF.

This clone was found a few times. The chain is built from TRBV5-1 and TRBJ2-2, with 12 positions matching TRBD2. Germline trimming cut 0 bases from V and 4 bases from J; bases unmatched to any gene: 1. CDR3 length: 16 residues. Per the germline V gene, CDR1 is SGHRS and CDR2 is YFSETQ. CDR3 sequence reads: CASSLGLAGATGELFF. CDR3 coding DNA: TGCGCCAGCAGCTTGGGACTAGCGGGGGCCACCGGGGAGCTGTTTTTT.

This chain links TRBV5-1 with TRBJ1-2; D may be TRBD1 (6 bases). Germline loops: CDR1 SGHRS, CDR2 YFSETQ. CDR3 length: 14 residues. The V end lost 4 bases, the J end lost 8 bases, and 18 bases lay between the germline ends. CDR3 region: CASSPRGGDKGYTF. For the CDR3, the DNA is TGCGCCAGCAGCCCCCGTGGGGGGGACAAGGGCTACACCTTC.

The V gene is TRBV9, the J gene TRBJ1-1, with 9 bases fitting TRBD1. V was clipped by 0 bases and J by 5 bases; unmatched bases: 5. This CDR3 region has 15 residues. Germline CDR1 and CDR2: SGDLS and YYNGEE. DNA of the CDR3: TGTGCCAGCAGCGTAGCCGGGACAGGGAGAACTGAAGCTTTCTTT. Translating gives CASSVAGTGRTEAFF.

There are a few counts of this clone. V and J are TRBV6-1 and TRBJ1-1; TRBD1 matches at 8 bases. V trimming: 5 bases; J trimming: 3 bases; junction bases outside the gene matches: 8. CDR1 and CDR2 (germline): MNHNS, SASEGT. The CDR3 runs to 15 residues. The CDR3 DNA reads TGTGCCAGCAGTCCCTATGAGACAGGGGACACTGAAGCTTTCTTT. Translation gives CASSPYETGDTEAFF.

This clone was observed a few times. CDR3 loop: CASSFDRGSEKLFF. In nucleotides, the CDR3 is TGTGCCAGCAGCTTCGACAGGGGCAGTGAAAAACTGTTTTTT. The chain links TRBV5-4 to TRBJ1-4, with 8 bases identical to TRBD1. V was pared by 2 bases and J by 7 bases, with 4 bases of the junction left unmatched. This CDR3 has 14 amino acids. CDR1 and CDR2 from the germline V gene are SGHNT and YYREEE (reference sequence).

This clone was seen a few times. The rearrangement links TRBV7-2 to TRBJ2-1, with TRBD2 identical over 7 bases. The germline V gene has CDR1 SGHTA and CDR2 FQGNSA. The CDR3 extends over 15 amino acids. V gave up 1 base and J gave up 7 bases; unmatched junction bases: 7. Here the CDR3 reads CASSLGPGRGNEQFF. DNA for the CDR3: TGTGCCAGCAGCTTAGGACCCGGGCGGGGGAATGAGCAGTTCTTC.

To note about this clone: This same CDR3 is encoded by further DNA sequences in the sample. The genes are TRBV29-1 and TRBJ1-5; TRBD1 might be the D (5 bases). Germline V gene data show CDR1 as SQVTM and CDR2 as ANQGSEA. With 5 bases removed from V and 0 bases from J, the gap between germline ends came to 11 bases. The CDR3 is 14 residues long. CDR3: CSVTTDNSNQPQHF. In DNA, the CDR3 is TGCAGCGTTACGACGGACAATAGCAATCAGCCCCAGCATTTT.

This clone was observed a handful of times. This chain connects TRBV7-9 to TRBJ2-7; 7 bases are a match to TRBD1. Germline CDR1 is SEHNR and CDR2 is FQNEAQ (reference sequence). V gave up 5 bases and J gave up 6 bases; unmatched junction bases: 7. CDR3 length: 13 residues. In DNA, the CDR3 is TGTGCCAGCAGCCCGGGACAGTTTTTCGAGCAGTACTTC. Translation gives CASSPGQFFEQYF.

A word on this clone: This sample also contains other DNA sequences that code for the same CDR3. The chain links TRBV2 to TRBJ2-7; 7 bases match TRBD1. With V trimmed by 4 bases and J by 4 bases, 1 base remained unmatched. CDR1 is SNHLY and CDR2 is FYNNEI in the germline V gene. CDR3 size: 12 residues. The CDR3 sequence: CASSGQGYEQYF. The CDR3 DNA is TGTGCCAGCAGTGGACAGGGATACGAGCAGTACTTC.

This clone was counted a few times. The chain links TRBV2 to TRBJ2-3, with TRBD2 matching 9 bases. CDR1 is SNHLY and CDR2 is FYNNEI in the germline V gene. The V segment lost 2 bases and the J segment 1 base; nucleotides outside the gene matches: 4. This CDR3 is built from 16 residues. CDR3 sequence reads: CASSERQRGGTDTQYF. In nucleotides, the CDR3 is TGTGCCAGCAGTGAACGGCAGCGGGGGGGCACAGATACGCAGTATTTT. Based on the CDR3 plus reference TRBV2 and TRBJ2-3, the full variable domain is EPEVTQTPSHQVTQMGQEVILRCVPISNHLYFYWYRQILGQKVEFLVSFYNNEISEKSEIFDDQFSVERPDGSNFTLKIRSTKLEDSAMYFCASSERQRGGTDTQYFGPGTRLTVL.

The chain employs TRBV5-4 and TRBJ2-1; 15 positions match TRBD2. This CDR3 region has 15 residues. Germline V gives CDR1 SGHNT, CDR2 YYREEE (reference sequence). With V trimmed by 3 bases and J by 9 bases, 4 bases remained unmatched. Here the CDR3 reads CASSSGLAGGIEQFF. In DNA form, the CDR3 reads TGTGCCAGCAGCTCGGGACTAGCGGGGGGTATTGAGCAGTTCTTC.

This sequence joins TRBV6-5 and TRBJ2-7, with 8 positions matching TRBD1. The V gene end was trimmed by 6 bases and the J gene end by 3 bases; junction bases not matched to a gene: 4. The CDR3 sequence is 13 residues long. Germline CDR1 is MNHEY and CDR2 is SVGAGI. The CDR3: CASRAGGFYEQYF. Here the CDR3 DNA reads TGTGCCAGCAGGGCAGGGGGCTTCTACGAGCAGTACTTC.